The source of this TCR beta chain is a study of blood T cell repertoires in COVID-19 (dated by TCRdb to about 2020). Notes on the research overall: Samples covering the acute and convalescent phases of COVID-19 were provided by collaborators in the United States, Italy and Spain. The prospective study material was composed of cDNA or gDNA derived from T cells, B-cell-depleted T cells, or PBMCs. Deeply sampled blood TCRbeta repertoires from subjects exposed to, actively infected with, or recovered from COVID-19 were included in the dataset. The repertoires were released in a freely available public database meant as a resource for research on the immune response to SARS-CoV-2. Samples came from the ongoing ImmuneRACE study (first 160 participants) plus 1,254 subjects from 6 global collaborators. The sample metadata nearly always contained a de-identified subject ID, COVID-19 status, age in years and sex. Where available, HLA class I and class II types were obtained from metadata supplied by the sample provider rather than from assay-based typing. What the research found in general, with its limitations: How much clinical and demographic metadata was included differed by source and by participant, and the metadata was provided uncurated.

According to the germline V gene, CDR1 reads ENHRY and CDR2 reads SYGVKD. Trimming removed 9 bases from V and 0 bases from J, leaving 12 bases between the germline ends. The CDR3 holds 13 amino acids from the cysteine to the phenylalanine. Kept here is only the CDR3 DNA, which spans 39 bases and is read in frame from base 1. The immunoSEQ Assay, a bias-controlled multiplex PCR, was used to amplify TCRbeta CDR3 regions from genomic DNA. The source study handled its data this way. Within the assay, amplification of reference gene primers was used to estimate how many nucleated cells each sample contained. To quantify the absolute abundance of each unique TCRbeta CDR3 rearrangement, sequence reads were collapsed and filtered. Productive Simpson clonality was computed per sample as the square root of Simpson's diversity index over productive rearrangements. In its TCRdb copy, this immuneACCESS table keeps in-frame sequences only and misses some clones. Where compared with another copy, unresolved V genes explain less than half of these, and the others have no known cause. V and J calls and clone size are copied from that table; D and trimming were computed from the DNA. The table for this sample lists hundreds of thousands of clones; roughly nine tenths of them were counted only once. Roughly 1.1% of the sample belongs to the ten largest clones.

In the prospective study, participants were about 18 to 95 years old, resided in fewer than 25 geographic areas of the United States, and were enrolled through a virtual design. To assign participants to cohorts, the prospective study relied on clinical history that participants themselves reported in a screening survey and a study questionnaire. For ImmuneRACE Cohort 3, a participant was defined as recovered based on two consecutive negative NP/OP PCR tests, clearance by a healthcare professional, or resolution of symptoms. Each participant in the prospective study had whole blood, serum and a nasopharyngeal or oropharyngeal swab collected by mobile phlebotomists. Prospective study participants could optionally give additional blood draws and questionnaires over an approximately 2-month period. Prospective study blood samples were shipped either frozen or at room temperature before DNA extraction.

Details on this clone: Its antigen is unknown. Per-nucleotide qualities are absent, and no much larger clonotype sits a single base away.

This TCR was recovered from a man under 40 who had recovered from COVID-19. The chain is made from TRBV10-3 and TRBJ2-7; matching of 6 bases hints at TRBD2 as the D gene. Sequencing was performed on PBMCs or T cells enriched from blood (not recorded which). The DNA reads TGTGCCATGGAGATCGGGGGCTCCTACGAGCAGTACTTC. Translated, this is CAMEIGGSYEQYF.